The rows below give T cell receptor beta chains drawn from one sample of a study of T-cell reconstitution after alpha-beta-depleted transplantation in children. TCRdb itself ran the PCR reads through MiXCR, one entry per CDR3 protein. The sample contains under 850,000 distinct CDR3 sequences, about an eighth of which appear only once. Sequenced here: PBMCs, sampled before TCRalphabeta/CD19-depleted stem cell transplant. Receptors were obtained from a girl aged 2-9 years with congenital amegakaryocytic thrombocytopenia, due to receive a stem cell transplant. Both conserved end residues are part of each CDR3.

v_call	j_call	cdr3_aa
TRBV7-6	TRBJ2-3	CASSLVTSGSATQYF
TRBV20-1	TRBJ1-1	CSVLTGENTEAFF
TRBV20-1	TRBJ2-7	CSASSTVYEQYF
TRBV20-1	TRBJ2-2	CSASGSDWTGELFF
TRBV19	TRBJ2-2	CASSLQGVSNTGELFF
TRBV4-1	TRBJ1-2	CASSQVGLGGYTF
TRBV7-9	TRBJ1-1	CASSSYRENTEAFF
TRBV7-9	TRBJ1-2	CANNPPGQEGYTF
TRBV29-1	TRBJ2-1	CSVGEAEQFF
TRBV7-2	TRBJ1-2	CASSLGPANYGYTF
TRBV12-3/TRBV12-4	TRBJ1-2	CASSFGQGGGYTF
TRBV5-1	TRBJ2-3	CASSSIPLDTQYF
TRBV5-1	TRBJ1-2	CASRTLNYGYTF
TRBV5-1	TRBJ2-1	CASSLRGSGIEEANEQFF
TRBV20-1	TRBJ2-7	CSARGEGNSYEQYF
TRBV5-1	TRBJ2-1	CASRALGGGNEQFF
TRBV2	TRBJ2-1	CASSENSFYNEQFF
TRBV4-1	TRBJ2-2	CASSQDRGRAGQGNTGELFF
TRBV7-2	TRBJ2-7	CASSRRTSGNYEQYF
TRBV20-1	TRBJ2-7	CSASPGFRSEQYF
TRBV4-2	TRBJ2-1	CASSQRWGNEQFF
TRBV20-1	TRBJ2-3	CSASTSGRRRDTQYF
TRBV7-6	TRBJ2-1	CASSPGLAYEQFF
TRBV7-6	TRBJ2-2	CASSLDPGTGELFF
TRBV10-3	TRBJ2-7	CAIRPSQQIHEQYF
TRBV7-2	TRBJ1-2	CASSPLAYGYTF
TRBV28	TRBJ1-1	CASSFGAPPAVVF
TRBV10-3	TRBJ2-3	CAISTRTGRGADTQYF
TRBV21-1	TRBJ1-2	CASSCTARTVYGYTF
TRBV12-3/TRBV12-4	TRBJ2-7	CASRPTGAADEQYF
TRBV20-1	TRBJ2-7	CSAADLLAGEDEQYF
TRBV18	TRBJ1-1	CASSPNRGHTEAFF
TRBV5-5	TRBJ1-2	CASSHLRDRPFYGYTF
TRBV7-2	TRBJ2-5	CASSLDGGQETQYF
TRBV7-2	TRBJ2-7	CASSLVGLAEVYEQYF
TRBV20-1	TRBJ2-7	CSAPHWGSPYEQYF
TRBV19	TRBJ2-1	CASSIGRVDYNEQFF
TRBV10-3	TRBJ2-3	CAISPGPETDTQYF
TRBV20-1	TRBJ2-3	CSAPWWRSGSFSRTDTQYF
TRBV28	TRBJ2-5	CASSWTVGETQYF
TRBV20-1	TRBJ2-1	CSARTPGSLFSYNEQFF
TRBV20-1	TRBJ1-1	CSARHRGNTEAFF
TRBV6-2/TRBV6-3	TRBJ2-1	CASRTPTYTSSYNEQFF
TRBV20-1	TRBJ2-1	CSAVLTGPNNEQFF
TRBV5-1	TRBJ2-7	CASSARPGQGLSEQYF
TRBV4-1	TRBJ2-7	CASSQHTGPGTGYEQYF
TRBV12-3/TRBV12-4	TRBJ2-1	CASSSLWSSYNEQFF
TRBV30	TRBJ2-5	CAWGPYQETQYF
TRBV5-1	TRBJ2-5	CASSLVGPYYREETQYF
TRBV18	TRBJ1-5	CASSPTQAGGNQPQHF
TRBV19	TRBJ2-3	CASTPGEENLWTQYF
TRBV28	TRBJ2-5	CASSPPGQGETQYF
TRBV7-3	TRBJ2-1	CAVNGTSLKKISYNEQFF